What follows are 17 T cell receptor beta chains derived from one specimen sequenced in a study of blood T cell repertoires in COVID-19. Profiling relied on immunoSEQ multiplex PCR, and the TCRdb table lists in-frame clones only, not all of them. The sample holds about 240,000 clones, roughly 87% seen once. Sequenced sample: peripheral blood. The receptors derive from a man aged 60 to 75 who had recovered from COVID-19.

The V and J genes are TRBV7-9 and TRBJ2-2; 7 bases agree with TRBD2. The germline gives CDR1 SEHNR, CDR2 FQNEAQ (reference sequence). The CDR3 sequence is 14 residues long. V trimming: 11 bases; J trimming: 4 bases; junction bases outside the gene matches: 10. The CDR3 reads CAGGVTRSTGELFF. The CDR3 DNA reads as TGTGCCGGGGGGGTGACGAGAAGCACCGGGGAGCTGTTTTTT.

Here the CDR3 DNA reads TGTGCCTGGGGTAGTCGGTACGAGCAGTACTTC. The encoded protein is CAWGSRYEQYF. This rearrangement joins TRBV30 to TRBJ2-7; no clear D gene. This CDR3 comprises 11 residues. Germline values: CDR1 GTSNPN, CDR2 SVGIG (reference sequence). The V end lost 5 bases, the J end lost 4 bases, and 9 bases lay between the germline ends.

This chain connects TRBV2 to TRBJ2-5, with TRBD1 matching 7 bases. The V segment lost 5 bases and the J segment 5 bases; nucleotides outside the gene matches: 5. The CDR3 sequence is 13 residues long. Germline V CDR1 and CDR2: SNHLY, FYNNEI. The CDR3 DNA is TGTGCCAGCAGTAAGGGGGCTAAGGAGACCCAGTACTTC. Translation: CASSKGAKETQYF.

The J gene is TRBJ2-1, the V gene TRBV4-2, with a tentative D call TRBD1 (6 bases). The CDR3 is 20 residues long. Germline lookup yields CDR1 LGHNA and CDR2 YNFKEQ. V gave up 2 bases and J gave up 0 bases, with 23 bases separating them. The CDR3 DNA is TGTGCCAGCAGCCAACCACTTTCCGATACCGGGACATCCTCCTACAATGAGCAGTTCTTC. As protein: CASSQPLSDTGTSSYNEQFF.

The chain is built from TRBV11-2 and TRBJ2-5; D perhaps matches TRBD2 (5 bases). V was shortened by 0 bases and J by 13 bases, with 9 bases between the two germline ends. Germline-derived CDR1 and CDR2 are SGHAT and FQNNGV. This CDR3 comprises 11 residues. The CDR3 loop is CASSLEEVVYF. The CDR3 nucleotides are TGTGCCAGCAGCTTAGAGGAGGTAGTGTACTTC. The full variable domain, completed using reference TRBV11-2 and TRBJ2-5, is EAGVAQSPRYKIIEKRQSVAFWCNPISGHATLYWYQQILGQGPKLLIQFQNNGVVDDSQLPKDRFSAERLKGVDSTLKIQPAKLEDSAVYLCASSLEEVVYFGPGTRLLVL.

This chain links TRBV10-3 with TRBJ1-3; D gene unclear. CDR1 is ENHRY and CDR2 is SYGVKD in the germline V gene. V lost 1 base and J 4 bases, leaving 5 bases between the germline ends. The CDR3 has 13 residues. This chain's CDR3 is CAISEFRGNTIYF. In DNA form, the CDR3 reads TGTGCCATCAGTGAGTTTCGGGGAAACACCATATATTTT.

CDR3 DNA sequence: TGTGCCTGTACTAGGGGGCGCAGGTTCGCAGATACGCAGTATTTT. Translated, it gives CACTRGRRFADTQYF. The rearrangement uses TRBV30 and TRBJ2-3; 7 positions agree with TRBD1. The CDR3 spans 15 residues. The V gene end was trimmed by 6 bases and the J gene end by 4 bases; junction bases not matched to a gene: 13. Looked up from germline, CDR1 is GTSNPN and CDR2 is SVGIG (reference sequence).

This clone was observed a single time. CDR3 DNA sequence: TGTGCCAGCAGCCCGGCCGGGGGTAGGTACACTGAAGCTTTCTTT. Its protein product is CASSPAGGRYTEAFF. The chain is built from TRBV5-4 and TRBJ1-1; D possibly corresponds to TRBD1 (5 bases). This CDR3 is built from 15 residues. Trimming removed 4 bases at V and 3 bases at J, with 16 bases between. Germline loops: CDR1 SGHNT, CDR2 YYREEE (reference sequence).

The rearrangement joins TRBV19 to TRBJ1-2; the match to TRBD1 covers 9 bases. After removal of 7 bases from V and 7 bases from J, the junction contained 7 bases not matched to a gene. The CDR3 contains 13 residues. Germline CDR1 reads LNHDA; CDR2 reads SQIVND (reference sequence). DNA of the CDR3: TGTGCCAGTACCCCCGGGACAGGGTTTGGCTACACCTTC. It encodes CASTPGTGFGYTF. Based on the CDR3 plus reference TRBV19 and TRBJ1-2, the full variable domain is DGGITQSPKYLFRKEGQNVTLSCEQNLNHDAMYWYRQDPGQGLRLIYYSQIVNDFQKGDIAEGYSVSREKKESFPLTVTSAQKNPTAFYLCASTPGTGFGYTFGSGTRLTVV.

V usage is TRBV27 and J usage is TRBJ1-1; 7 bases are shared with TRBD1. The CDR3 has 15 residues. CDR1 is MNHEY, CDR2 SMNVEV, per germline (reference sequence). Trimming removed 5 bases from V and 10 bases from J; junction bases left unmatched: 16. CDR3: CASSHGTEALVGAFF. CDR3 nucleotide sequence: TGTGCCAGCAGTCACGGGACAGAGGCTTTGGTTGGAGCTTTCTTT.

This clone was recorded only once. The chain has TRBV19 and TRBJ2-6; a possible D gene is TRBD1 (5 bases). The CDR3 contains 16 residues. Germline values: CDR1 LNHDA, CDR2 SQIVND (reference sequence). V lost 4 bases and J 0 bases, leaving 10 bases between the germline ends. The CDR3 nucleotides are TGTGCCAGTAGTAGCATCAGGGACTCTGGGGCCAACGTCCTGACTTTC. Its protein product is CASSSIRDSGANVLTF.

The rearrangement uses TRBV7-9 and TRBJ1-1, with 9 bases that match TRBD1. The junction had 7 bases not matched to a gene; V was cut back by 1 base and J by 4 bases. The CDR3 runs 16 residues. Per germline, CDR1 SEHNR and CDR2 FQNEAQ (reference sequence). The CDR3 region has the DNA TGTGCCAGCAGCTTAGGGACAGGGGCTATCGGCACTGAAGCTTTCTTT. As protein: CASSLGTGAIGTEAFF.

The rearrangement links TRBV5-1 to TRBJ2-3; 13 nucleotides agree with TRBD2. From germline, CDR1 is SGHRS and CDR2 YFSETQ. The CDR3 has 18 residues. V shed 1 base, J shed 1 base, and the junction held 6 bases outside the gene matches. In DNA, the CDR3 is TGCGCCAGCAGCTTGACTAGCGGGGGGGCTACGGGCACAGATACGCAGTATTTT. Its translation: CASSLTSGGATGTDTQYF.

The chain links TRBV3-1 (or the pseudogene TRBV3-2) to TRBJ2-6, with a tentative D call TRBD2 (5 bases). CDR1 is LGHDT, CDR2 YNNKEL, per germline (reference sequence). V lost 3 bases, J lost 0 bases, and 6 bases lay in between. This CDR3 region has 15 residues. CDR3 sequence: CASSQGDSGANVLTF. The CDR3, as DNA: TGTGCCAGCAGCCAGGGAGACTCTGGGGCCAACGTCCTGACTTTC.

The chain couples TRBV19 to TRBJ2-3, with D possibly TRBD2 on 5 matching bases. The CDR3 loop spans 13 amino acids. Germline-derived CDR1 and CDR2 are LNHDA and SQIVND (reference sequence). Trimming took off 8 bases at V and 4 bases at J, with 13 bases between the two ends. CDR3 in amino acids: CASEGSNADTQYF. DNA of the CDR3: TGTGCCAGTGAGGGCTCGAACGCAGATACGCAGTATTTT.

CDR3 DNA sequence: TGCGCCAGCAGCTCCGGGACAGGGGTGTACAATGAGCAGTTCTTC. This translates into CASSSGTGVYNEQFF. V and J are TRBV5-1 and TRBJ2-1; 10 nucleotides match TRBD1. CDR1 SGHRS and CDR2 YFSETQ come from the germline V gene. J was trimmed by 4 bases and V by 3 bases; bases with no gene match: 4. The CDR3 extends over 15 amino acids. The entire variable domain, with the rest obtained from reference TRBV5-1 and TRBJ2-1, is as follows: KAGVTQTPRYLIKTRGQQVTLSCSPISGHRSVSWYQQTPGQGLQFLFEYFSETQRNKGNFPGRFSGRQFSNSRSEMNVSTLELGDSALYLCASSSGTGVYNEQFFGPGTRLTVL.

The V call is TRBV19, the J call TRBJ1-4, with D tentatively TRBD1 (5 bases). Trimming took 6 bases from V and 8 from J, leaving 19 bases between them. The V gene's germline CDR1 is LNHDA and CDR2 SQIVND (reference sequence). The CDR3 consists of 15 residues. CDR3 in DNA: TGTGCCAGTAGAACCCGTCGGCAGGGCGTCGAAAAACTGTTTTTT. Protein: CASRTRRQGVEKLFF.